The 17 T cell receptor beta chains presented below share a single source sample, sequenced in a study of blood T cells in healthy people across ages. PCR was performed a second time for roughly 7 to 11 cycles using a sample-barcoded 5' primer and a J-beta primer mix. From the 5' RACE reads, TCRdb called clonotypes with MiXCR, one entry per CDR3 protein. The sample consists of roughly 700,000 distinct CDR3 sequences, 49% of them appearing once. Sequencing was carried out using blood. The receptor source for this set is a woman aged 60-75 years in good health.

V usage is TRBV7-3 and J usage is TRBJ2-3; D may match TRBD1 or TRBD2 (5 bases each). The CDR3 has 15 residues. The V end was cut by 3 bases, the J end by 2 bases, with 12 bases between. Germline V gives CDR1 SGHTA, CDR2 FQGTGA. CDR3 sequence: CASSFGGTATDTQYF. CDR3 DNA: TGTGCCAGCAGCTTCGGTGGGACCGCCACAGATACGCAGTATTTT.

This clonotype was observed at least ten times. The chain carries TRBV2 and TRBJ2-5; tentatively, D is TRBD2 (6 bases). Germline V gives CDR1 SNHLY, CDR2 FYNNEI. V was shortened by 2 bases and J by 5 bases, with 9 bases between the two germline ends. The CDR3 has 13 amino acids. The CDR3 is CASSESGEETQYF. CDR3 bases: TGTGCCAGCAGTGAATCGGGGGAGGAGACCCAGTACTTC.

For the CDR3, the DNA is TGCGCCAGCAGCCTGGGACTAGCGGGAGCGGGCGATGAGCAGTTCTTC. It translates to CASSLGLAGAGDEQFF. The J gene is TRBJ2-1, the V gene TRBV5-1, with 14 nucleotides matching TRBD2. Per the germline V gene, CDR1 is SGHRS and CDR2 is YFSETQ. The CDR3 length is 16 residues. Losses at the gene ends were 4 bases for V and 8 bases for J; bases not matched to a gene: 8.

This clonotype has only one observation. V usage is TRBV18 and J usage is TRBJ1-2; D gene unclear. The ends were cut back, 7 bases at V and 4 bases at J, with 10 bases in the middle. Per germline, CDR1 KGHSH and CDR2 LQKENI. This CDR3 has 12 residues. CDR3 DNA sequence: TGTGCCAGCTTCGAGGGCAGCTATGGCTACACCTTC. It specifies CASFEGSYGYTF.

The V and J genes are TRBV7-2 and TRBJ2-2; a possible D gene is TRBD2 (5 bases). In germline, CDR1 is SGHTA, CDR2 FQGNSA. There are 15 residues in the CDR3. The V end lost 1 base, the J end lost 3 bases, and 9 bases lay between the germline ends. For the CDR3, the DNA is TGTGCCAGCAGCTTAGAGGGCGGGTACACCGGGGAGCTGTTTTTT. Its protein is CASSLEGGYTGELFF.

This chain links TRBV29-1 with TRBJ2-1; 9 bases fit TRBD2. CDR1 is SQVTM and CDR2 is ANQGSEA in the germline V gene. This CDR3 contains 14 residues. The V segment lost 5 bases and the J segment 5 bases; nucleotides outside the gene matches: 7. CDR3 in DNA: TGCAGCGTTTCCTCTCAGCGGGGGGACAATGAGCAGTTCTTC. Its translation is CSVSSQRGDNEQFF.

The chain uses TRBV7-9 and TRBJ1-4; D perhaps matches TRBD1 (6 bases). CDR3 length: 15 residues. Trimming took 5 bases from V and 0 from J, leaving 10 bases between them. Germline assignment: CDR1 SEHNR and CDR2 FQNEAQ (reference sequence). CDR3 in DNA: TGTGCCAGCAGCCAGCGGGACACAACTAATGAAAAACTGTTTTTT. This gives the protein CASSQRDTTNEKLFF.

The V gene is TRBV7-9, the J gene TRBJ1-6; TRBD1 is a possible D gene (5 bases). The CDR3 spans 15 residues. Germline V gene data show CDR1 as SEHNR and CDR2 as FQNEAQ (reference sequence). V was trimmed by 5 bases and J by 8 bases, leaving 16 bases between them. In nucleotides, the CDR3 is TGTGCCAGCAGCCGAGGGGAGGGGAGGGATTCACCCCTCCACTTT. Translated: CASSRGEGRDSPLHF. The full variable domain, with the rest looked up from reference TRBV7-9 and TRBJ1-6, is DTGVSQNPRHKITKRGQNVTFRCDPISEHNRLYWYRQTLGQGPEFLTYFQNEAQLEKSRLLSDRFSAERPKGSFSTLEIQRTEQGDSAMYLCASSRGEGRDSPLHFGNGTRLTVT.

Details on this clonotype: Compared with germline, one end of the junction differs, possibly owing to a read error. The chain combines TRBV20-1 with TRBJ2-5; 7 bases align to TRBD2. Germline CDR1 is DFQATT and CDR2 is SNEGSKA (reference sequence). The CDR3 contains 13 residues. The CDR3 region has the DNA TGCAGTGGCTCATCGGGAGGACAAGAGACCCTGTACTTC. It encodes CSGSSGGQETLYF.

This clonotype was seen a handful of times. This chain connects TRBV5-1 to TRBJ2-7; 7 bases fit TRBD1. From germline, CDR1 is SGHRS and CDR2 YFSETQ. The CDR3 sequence is 14 residues long. V shed 0 bases, J shed 4 bases, and the junction held 4 bases outside the gene matches. In nucleotides, the CDR3 is TGCGCCAGCAGCTTGGACGGACAGGTATACGAGCAGTACTTC. Translating gives CASSLDGQVYEQYF.

The sample holds a few counts of this clonotype. The chain recombines TRBV29-1 with TRBJ2-7; TRBD1 aligns across 9 bases. The germline V gene has CDR1 SQVTM and CDR2 ANQGSEA. V trimming: 4 bases; J trimming: 3 bases; junction bases outside the gene matches: 10. This CDR3 is built from 15 residues. The CDR3 sequence: CSVGKLDRGLYEQYF. CDR3 in DNA: TGCAGCGTTGGAAAGTTGGACAGGGGTCTCTACGAGCAGTACTTC.

The chain couples TRBV29-1 to TRBJ2-1; D might be TRBD2 (6 bases). Matching the DNA end better, TRBJ2-7 makes the J call doubtful. CDR3 length: 14 amino acids. Germline V gives CDR1 SQVTM, CDR2 ANQGSEA. CDR3 sequence reads: CSVGSSGGYNEQYF. The CDR3 DNA follows: TGCAGCGTGGGATCGAGTGGGGGGTACAATGAGCAGTACTTC.

This CDR3 is CASRDRVGTDTQYF. In DNA form, the CDR3 reads TGTGCCAGTCGCGACAGGGTTGGCACAGATACGCAGTATTTT. The V gene is TRBV18, the J gene TRBJ2-3; 7 positions match TRBD1. Trimming removed 9 bases from V and 1 base from J; junction bases left unmatched: 7. In germline, CDR1 is KGHSH, CDR2 LQKENI. The CDR3 runs 14 residues.

This clonotype was seen more than once but under ten times. The V gene is TRBV15, the J gene TRBJ1-5, with D possibly TRBD1 on 5 matching bases. CDR3 length: 15 residues. The V end was cut by 2 bases, the J end by 2 bases, with 10 bases between. Germline V gives CDR1 LNHNV, CDR2 YYDKDF (reference sequence). CDR3 sequence reads: CATSRSKGGNQPQHF. The CDR3 bases are TGTGCCACCAGCAGAAGTAAAGGGGGCAATCAGCCCCAGCATTTT.

The table lists this clonotype with a few counts. The chain combines TRBV29-1 with TRBJ2-3; the D gene is possibly TRBD2 (6 bases). CDR1 and CDR2 (germline): SQVTM, ANQGSEA. This CDR3 spans 16 amino acids. Trimming shortened V by 4 bases and J by 0 bases, and 17 bases separated the two germline ends. CDR3 in DNA: TGCAGCGTTGGGGGGACTCCATATCCTAGCACAGATACGCAGTATTTT. This encodes CSVGGTPYPSTDTQYF.

V usage is TRBV6-5 and J usage is TRBJ2-7; the match to TRBD2 covers 7 bases. Judging by the DNA end, TRBJ2-5 fits better; the J call may be wrong. Germline CDR1 and CDR2: MNHEY and SVGAGI. CDR3 length equals 15 residues. The CDR3 DNA reads as TGTGCCAGCAGTTCAGAGCGGGACCGAGGGGAGACCCAGTACTTC. Translating it yields CASSSERDRGETQYF.

The chain uses TRBV20-1 and TRBJ2-1, with 10 positions matching TRBD2. The V segment lost 0 bases and the J segment 8 bases; nucleotides outside the gene matches: 7. This CDR3 has 15 amino acids. From germline, CDR1 is DFQATT and CDR2 SNEGSKA (reference sequence). CDR3 coding DNA: TGCAGTGCTAGAGATCCGCTAGCGGGAGTCTATGAGCAGTTCTTC. It codes for CSARDPLAGVYEQFF.